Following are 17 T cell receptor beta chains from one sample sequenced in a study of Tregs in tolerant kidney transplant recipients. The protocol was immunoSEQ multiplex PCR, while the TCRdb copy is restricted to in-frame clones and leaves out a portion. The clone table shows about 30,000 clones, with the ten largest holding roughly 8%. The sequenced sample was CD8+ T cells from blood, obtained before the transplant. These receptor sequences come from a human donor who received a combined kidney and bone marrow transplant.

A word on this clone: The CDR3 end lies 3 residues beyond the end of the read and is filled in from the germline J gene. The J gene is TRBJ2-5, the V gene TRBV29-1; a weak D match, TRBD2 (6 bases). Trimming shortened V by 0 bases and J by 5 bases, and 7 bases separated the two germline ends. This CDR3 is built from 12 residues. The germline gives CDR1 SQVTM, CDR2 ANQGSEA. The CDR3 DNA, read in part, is TGCAGCGTTGAAGATGGGGGGGAGACC. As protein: CSVEDGGET. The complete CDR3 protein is CSVEDGGETQYF.

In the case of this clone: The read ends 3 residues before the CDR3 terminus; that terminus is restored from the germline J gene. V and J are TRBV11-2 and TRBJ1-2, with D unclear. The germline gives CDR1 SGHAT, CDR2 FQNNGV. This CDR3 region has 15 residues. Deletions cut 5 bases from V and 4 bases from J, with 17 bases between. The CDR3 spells CASSARYPAGYGYTF. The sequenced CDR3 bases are TGTGCCAGCAGCGCCCGTTATCCAGCGGGCTATGGC. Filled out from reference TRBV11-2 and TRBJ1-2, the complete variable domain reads EAGVAQSPRYKIIEKRQSVAFWCNPISGHATLYWYQQILGQGPKLLIQFQNNGVVDDSQLPKDRFSAERLKGVDSTLKIQPAKLEDSAVYLCASSARYPAGYGYTFGSGTRLTVV.

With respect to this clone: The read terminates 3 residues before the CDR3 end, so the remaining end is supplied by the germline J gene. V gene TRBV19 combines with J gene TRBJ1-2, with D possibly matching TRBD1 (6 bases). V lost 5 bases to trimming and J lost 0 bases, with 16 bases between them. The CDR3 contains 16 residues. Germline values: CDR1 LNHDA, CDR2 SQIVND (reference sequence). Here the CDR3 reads CASSPWGGGANYGYTF. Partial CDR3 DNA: TGTGCCAGTAGTCCTTGGGGAGGGGGAGCTAACTATGGC.

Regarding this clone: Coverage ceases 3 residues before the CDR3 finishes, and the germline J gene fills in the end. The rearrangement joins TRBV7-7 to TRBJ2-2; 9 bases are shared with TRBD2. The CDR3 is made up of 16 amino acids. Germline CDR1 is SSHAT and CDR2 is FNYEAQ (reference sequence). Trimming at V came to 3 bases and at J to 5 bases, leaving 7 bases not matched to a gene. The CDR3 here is CASSFGSGRETGELFF. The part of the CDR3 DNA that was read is TGTGCCAGCAGCTTCGGTAGCGGGAGAGAGACCGGGGAG.

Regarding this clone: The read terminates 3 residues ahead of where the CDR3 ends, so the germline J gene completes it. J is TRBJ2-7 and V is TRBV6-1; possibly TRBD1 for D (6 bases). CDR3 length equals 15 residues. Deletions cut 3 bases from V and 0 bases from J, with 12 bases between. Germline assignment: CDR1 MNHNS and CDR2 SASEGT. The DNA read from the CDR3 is TGTGCCAGCAGTGACCTGACAGGAAACTCCTACGAG. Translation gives CASSDLTGNSYE. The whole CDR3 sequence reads CASSDLTGNSYEQYF.

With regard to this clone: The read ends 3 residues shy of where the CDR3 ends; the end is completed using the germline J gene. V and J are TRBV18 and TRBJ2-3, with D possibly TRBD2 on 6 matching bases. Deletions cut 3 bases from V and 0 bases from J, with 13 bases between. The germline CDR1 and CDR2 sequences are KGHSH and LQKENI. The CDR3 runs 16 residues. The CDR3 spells CASSPLGGESTDTQYF. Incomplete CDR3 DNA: TGTGCCAGCTCACCCCTCGGCGGGGAAAGCACAGATACG.

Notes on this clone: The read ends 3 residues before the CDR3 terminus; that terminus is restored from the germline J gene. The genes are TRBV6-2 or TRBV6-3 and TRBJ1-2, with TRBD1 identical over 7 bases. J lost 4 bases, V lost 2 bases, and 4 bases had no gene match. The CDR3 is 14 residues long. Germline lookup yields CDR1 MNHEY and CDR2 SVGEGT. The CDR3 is CASSYAQGGYGYTF. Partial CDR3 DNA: TGTGCCAGCAGTTACGCCCAGGGGGGCTATGGC.

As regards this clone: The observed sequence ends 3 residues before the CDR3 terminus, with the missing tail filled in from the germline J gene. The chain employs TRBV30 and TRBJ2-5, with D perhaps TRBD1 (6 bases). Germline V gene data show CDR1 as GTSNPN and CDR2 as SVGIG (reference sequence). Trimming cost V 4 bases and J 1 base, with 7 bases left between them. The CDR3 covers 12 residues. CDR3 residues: CAWTGVQETQYF. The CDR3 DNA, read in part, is TGTGCCTGGACAGGGGTCCAAGAGACC.

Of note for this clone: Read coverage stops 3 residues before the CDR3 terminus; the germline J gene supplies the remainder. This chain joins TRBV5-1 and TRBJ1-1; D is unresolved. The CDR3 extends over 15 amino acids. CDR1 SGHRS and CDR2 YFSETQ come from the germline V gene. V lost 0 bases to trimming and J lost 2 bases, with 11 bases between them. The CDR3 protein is CASSLDPGVNTEAFF. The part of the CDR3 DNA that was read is TGCGCCAGCAGCTTGGACCCAGGAGTCAACACTGAA.

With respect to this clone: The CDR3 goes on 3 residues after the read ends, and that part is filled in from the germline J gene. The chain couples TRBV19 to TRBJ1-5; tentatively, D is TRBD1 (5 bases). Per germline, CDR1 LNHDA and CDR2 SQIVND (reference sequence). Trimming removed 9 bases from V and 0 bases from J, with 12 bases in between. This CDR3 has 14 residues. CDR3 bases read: TGTGCCAGCAGACAGCTCTCTAGCAATCAGCCC. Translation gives CASRQLSSNQP. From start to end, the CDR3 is CASRQLSSNQPQHF.

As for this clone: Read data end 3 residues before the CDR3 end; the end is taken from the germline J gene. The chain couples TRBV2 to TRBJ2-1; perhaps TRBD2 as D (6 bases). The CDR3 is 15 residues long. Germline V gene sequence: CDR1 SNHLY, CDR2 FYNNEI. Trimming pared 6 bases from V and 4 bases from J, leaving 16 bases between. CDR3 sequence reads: CASSGSGWSYNEQFF. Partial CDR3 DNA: TGTGCCAGCAGCGGCAGCGGGTGGTCGTACAATGAG.

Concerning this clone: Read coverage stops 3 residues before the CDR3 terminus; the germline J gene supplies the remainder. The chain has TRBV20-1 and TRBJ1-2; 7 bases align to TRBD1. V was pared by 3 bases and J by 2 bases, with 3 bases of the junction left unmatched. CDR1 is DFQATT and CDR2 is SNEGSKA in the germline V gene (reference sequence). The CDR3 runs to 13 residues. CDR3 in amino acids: CSASTTGNYGYTF. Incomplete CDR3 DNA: TGCAGTGCTAGTACGACAGGGAACTATGGC.

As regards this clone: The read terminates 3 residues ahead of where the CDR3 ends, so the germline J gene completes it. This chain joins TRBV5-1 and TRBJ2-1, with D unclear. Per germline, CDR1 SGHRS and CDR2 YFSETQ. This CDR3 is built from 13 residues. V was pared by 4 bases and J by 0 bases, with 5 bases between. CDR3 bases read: TGCGCCAGCAGCACAAGCTCCTACAATGAG. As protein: CASSTSSYNE. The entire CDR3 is CASSTSSYNEQFF.

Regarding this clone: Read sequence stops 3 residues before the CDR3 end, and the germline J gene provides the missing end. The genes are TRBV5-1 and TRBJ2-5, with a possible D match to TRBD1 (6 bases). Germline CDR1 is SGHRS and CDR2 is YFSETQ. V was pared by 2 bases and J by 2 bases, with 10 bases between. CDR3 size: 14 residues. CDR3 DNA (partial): TGCGCCAGCAGCTTCCGGACAGATCAAGAGACC. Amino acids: CASSFRTDQET. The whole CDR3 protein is CASSFRTDQETQYF.

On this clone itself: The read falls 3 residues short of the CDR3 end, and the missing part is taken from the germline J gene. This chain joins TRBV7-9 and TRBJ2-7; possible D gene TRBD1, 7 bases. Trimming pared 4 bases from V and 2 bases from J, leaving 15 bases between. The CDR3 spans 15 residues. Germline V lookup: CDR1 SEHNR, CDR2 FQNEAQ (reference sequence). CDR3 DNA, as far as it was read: TGTGCCAGCAGCTCCCCGCGGGACAGAACCTACGAG. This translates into CASSSPRDRTYE. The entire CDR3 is CASSSPRDRTYEQYF.

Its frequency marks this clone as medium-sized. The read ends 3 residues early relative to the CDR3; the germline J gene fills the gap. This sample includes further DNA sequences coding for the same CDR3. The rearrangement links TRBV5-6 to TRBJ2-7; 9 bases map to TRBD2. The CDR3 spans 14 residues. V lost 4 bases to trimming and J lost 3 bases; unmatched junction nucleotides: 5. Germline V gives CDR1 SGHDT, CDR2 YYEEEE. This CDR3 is CASSLTSGYYEQYF. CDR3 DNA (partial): TGTGCCAGCAGCCTGACTAGCGGATACTACGAG.

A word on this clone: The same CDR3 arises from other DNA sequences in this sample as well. The sequenced part of the CDR3 DNA is TGTGCCAGTACCTGGGGGGGAGTAGGGACCGGGGAG. It translates to CASTWGGVGTGE. The whole CDR3 reads CASTWGGVGTGELFF. This chain connects TRBV19 to TRBJ2-2, with 7 bases lining up with TRBD2. The read halts 3 residues ahead of the CDR3 end, with the missing end drawn from the germline J gene. Germline trimming cut 7 bases from V and 5 bases from J; bases unmatched to any gene: 10. The length of the CDR3 is 15 residues. CDR1 is LNHDA and CDR2 is SQIVND in the germline V gene (reference sequence).